This T cell receptor (beta chain) was found in a study of blood T cell repertoires in COVID-19. Looking at the study overall: From the United States, Italy and Spain came samples of acute and convalescent COVID-19.

Participants were aged about 18 to 89 years from 20 to 30 US areas. Authors' methods: Amplified reference gene primers provided the basis for estimating nucleated cell counts. The data were produced by immunoSEQ multiplex PCR, yet TCRdb's version contains in-frame clones alone and is incomplete. V and J calls and clone size are those listed in that table; D and trimming were worked out from the DNA. The sample holds approximately 150,000 clones, over 75% seen once. This CDR3 contains 13 residues. V was pared by 5 bases and J by 3 bases, with 10 bases between. Looked up from germline, CDR1 is SGHVS and CDR2 is FQNEAQ.

This rearrangement joins TRBV7-8 to TRBJ1-2; D might be TRBD1 (5 bases). Sequenced sample: PBMCs or T cells enriched from blood (not recorded which). The TCR originated in a man aged 35 to 55 who had recovered from COVID-19. The CDR3 nucleotides are TGTGCCAGCAGCCCTGCGACAGACTATGGCTACACCTTC. This codes for CASSPATDYGYTF.